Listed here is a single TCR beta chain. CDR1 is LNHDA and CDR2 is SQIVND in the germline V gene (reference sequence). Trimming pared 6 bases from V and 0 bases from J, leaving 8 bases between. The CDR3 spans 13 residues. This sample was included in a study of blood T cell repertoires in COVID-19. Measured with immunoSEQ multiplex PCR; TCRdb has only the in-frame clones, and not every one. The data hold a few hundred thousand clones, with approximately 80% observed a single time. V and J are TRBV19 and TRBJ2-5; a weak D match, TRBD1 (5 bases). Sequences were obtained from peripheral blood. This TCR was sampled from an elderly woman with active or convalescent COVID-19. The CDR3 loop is CASRDNYQETQYF. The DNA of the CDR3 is TGTGCCAGTAGGGACAATTACCAAGAGACCCAGTACTTC.